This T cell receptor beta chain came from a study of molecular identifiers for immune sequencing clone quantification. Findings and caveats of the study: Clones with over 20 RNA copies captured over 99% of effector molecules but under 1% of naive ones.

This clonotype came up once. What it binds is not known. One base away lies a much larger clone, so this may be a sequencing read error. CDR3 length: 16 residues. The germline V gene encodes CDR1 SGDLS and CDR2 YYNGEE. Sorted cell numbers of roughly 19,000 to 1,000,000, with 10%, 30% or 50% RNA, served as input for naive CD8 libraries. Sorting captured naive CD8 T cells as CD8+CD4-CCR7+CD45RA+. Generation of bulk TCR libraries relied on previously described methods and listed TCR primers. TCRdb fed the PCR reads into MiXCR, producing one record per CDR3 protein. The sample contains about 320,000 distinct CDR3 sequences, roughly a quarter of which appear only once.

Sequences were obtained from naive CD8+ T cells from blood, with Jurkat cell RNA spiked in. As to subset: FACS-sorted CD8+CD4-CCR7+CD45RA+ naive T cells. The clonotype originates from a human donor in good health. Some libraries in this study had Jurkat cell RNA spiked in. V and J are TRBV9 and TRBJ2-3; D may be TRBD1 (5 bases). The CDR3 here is CASSVDRTIYTGTQYF. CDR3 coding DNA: TGTGCCAGCAGCGTAGATCGGACCATCTACACAGGTACGCAGTATTTT.